This T cell receptor beta chain was found in a study of cytomegalovirus exposure and HLA in healthy donors. Points from the study as a whole: Later analysis identified about 17,000 TCR beta sequences associated with HLA alleles, using a false discovery rate threshold of 0.05. The study labeled about 160 TCR beta chains cytomegalovirus-associated. A classifier reportedly called cytomegalovirus status with high sensitivity and specificity. Later genetic work tied a missense DCLRE1C variant to beta-chain V and J trimming.

The PCR employed 60 Vbeta primers together with 13 Jbeta primers. Repertoires were generated with immunoSEQ multiplex PCR, while TCRdb's copy carries only in-frame clones and drops some. The sample includes 110,000 to 150,000 clones, over 70% of them seen just once. V lost 5 bases, J lost 7 bases, and 14 bases stayed unmatched. The length of the CDR3 is 16 residues. Per germline, CDR1 SGHVS and CDR2 FQNEAQ. Notes on this clone: Its antigen is currently unknown.

The chain links TRBV7-8 to TRBJ2-1, with TRBD2 matching 7 bases. This clonotype originated in a woman between 40 and 55 years old in good health and CMV-seronegative. The source material was PBMCs. CDR3 sequence (DNA): TGTGCCAGCAGCCCGAGCCGAGCGGGAAGGGGTAATGAGCAGTTCTTC. Its protein is CASSPSRAGRGNEQFF.